This TCR beta chain was recorded in a study of T cells in Graves' hyperthyroidism and ophthalmopathy. The CDR3 totals 13 residues. V was clipped by 2 bases and J by 5 bases, with 9 bases between them. Germline V gene data show CDR1 as WSHSY and CDR2 as SAAADI. The TCR beta CDR3 regions underwent amplification using RNA transcripts as the source. With the HTBI primer set, the TCR CDR3 went through a first round of RT-PCR. TCRdb ran MiXCR on the multiplex PCR reads and lists one entry per CDR3 protein. The sample has some 550,000 distinct CDR3 sequences, about a sixth seen once. This clonotype was sampled from a woman aged 40 to 50 with Graves' ophthalmopathy. The chain joins TRBV10-2 to TRBJ2-5; D is undetermined. Sequenced sample: blood. In DNA form, the CDR3 reads TGCGCCAGCAGTGAGGTGGGGTTGGAGACCCAGTACTTC. Protein: CASSEVGLETQYF.